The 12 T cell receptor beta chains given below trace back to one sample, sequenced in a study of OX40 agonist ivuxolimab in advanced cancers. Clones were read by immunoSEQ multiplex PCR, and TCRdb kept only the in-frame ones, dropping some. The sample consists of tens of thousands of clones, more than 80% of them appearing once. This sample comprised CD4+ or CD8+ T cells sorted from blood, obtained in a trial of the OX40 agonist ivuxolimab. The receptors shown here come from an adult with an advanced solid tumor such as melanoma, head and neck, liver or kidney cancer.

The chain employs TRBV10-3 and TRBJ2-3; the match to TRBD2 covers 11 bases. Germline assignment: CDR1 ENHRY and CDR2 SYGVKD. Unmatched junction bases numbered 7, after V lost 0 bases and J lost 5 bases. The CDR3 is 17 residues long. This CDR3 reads CAISESHSGGARDTQYF. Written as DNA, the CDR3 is TGTGCCATCAGTGAGTCCCATAGCGGGGGGGCTAGAGATACGCAGTATTTT.

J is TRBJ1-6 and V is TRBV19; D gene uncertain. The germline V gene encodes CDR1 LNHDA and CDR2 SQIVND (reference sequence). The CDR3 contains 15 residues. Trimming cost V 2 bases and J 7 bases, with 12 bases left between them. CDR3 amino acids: CASSITPPGNSPLHF. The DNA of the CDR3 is TGTGCCAGTAGTATAACCCCCCCCGGGAATTCACCCCTCCACTTT.

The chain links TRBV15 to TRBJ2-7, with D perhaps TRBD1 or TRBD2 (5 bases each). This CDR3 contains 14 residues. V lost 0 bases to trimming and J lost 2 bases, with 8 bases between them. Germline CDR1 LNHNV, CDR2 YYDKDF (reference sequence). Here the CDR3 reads CATSRDPGPYEQYF. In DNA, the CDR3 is TGTGCCACCAGCAGAGATCCGGGGCCCTACGAGCAGTACTTC.

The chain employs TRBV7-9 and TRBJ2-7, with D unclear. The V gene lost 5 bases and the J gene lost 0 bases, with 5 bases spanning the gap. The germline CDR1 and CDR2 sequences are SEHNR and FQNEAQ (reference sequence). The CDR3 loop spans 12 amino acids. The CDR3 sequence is CASSQDSYEQYF. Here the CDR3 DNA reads TGTGCCAGCAGCCAGGACTCCTACGAGCAGTACTTC. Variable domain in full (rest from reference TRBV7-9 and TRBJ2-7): DTGVSQNPRHKITKRGQNVTFRCDPISEHNRLYWYRQTLGQGPEFLTYFQNEAQLEKSRLLSDRFSAERPKGSFSTLEIQRTEQGDSAMYLCASSQDSYEQYFGPGTRLTVT.

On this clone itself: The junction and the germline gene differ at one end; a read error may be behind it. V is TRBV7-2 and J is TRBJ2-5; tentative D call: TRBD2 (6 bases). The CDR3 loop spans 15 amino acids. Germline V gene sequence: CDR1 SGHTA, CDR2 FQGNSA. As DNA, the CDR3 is TGTGCCGGCAGCCTCTTAAGGTCCGGGGGAGAGACCCAGTACTTC. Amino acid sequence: CAGSLLRSGGETQYF.

The CDR3 here is CASSFHYPGQTYQETQYF. CDR3 sequence (DNA): TGTGCCAGCAGTTTCCATTACCCGGGACAGACGTACCAAGAGACCCAGTACTTC. The chain links TRBV11-2 to TRBJ2-5, with 7 bases aligning to TRBD1. V shed 6 bases, J shed 0 bases, and the junction held 16 bases outside the gene matches. The CDR3 runs to 18 residues. Looked up from germline, CDR1 is SGHAT and CDR2 is FQNNGV.

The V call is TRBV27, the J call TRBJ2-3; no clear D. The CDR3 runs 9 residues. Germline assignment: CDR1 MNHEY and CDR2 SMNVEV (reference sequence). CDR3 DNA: TGTGGATTCACAGATACGCAGTATTTT. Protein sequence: CGFTDTQYF.

CDR3 nucleotides: TGTGCCAGTAGTATTGGGGCAGGGGTCCAAGAGACCCAGTACTTC. It translates to CASSIGAGVQETQYF. The gene calls are TRBV19 and TRBJ2-5; a weak D match, TRBD1 (6 bases). Trimming pared 3 bases from V and 1 base from J, leaving 12 bases between. The CDR3 sequence is 15 residues long. Germline CDR1 and CDR2: LNHDA and SQIVND (reference sequence).

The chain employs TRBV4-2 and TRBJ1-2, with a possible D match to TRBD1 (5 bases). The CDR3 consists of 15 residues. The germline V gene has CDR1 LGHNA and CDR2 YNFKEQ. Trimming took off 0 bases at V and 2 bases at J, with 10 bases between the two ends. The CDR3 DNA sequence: TGTGCCAGCAGCCAAGATCCGGGGCAGAACTATGGCTACACCTTC. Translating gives CASSQDPGQNYGYTF.

This CDR3 is CASTAGASYEQYF. The CDR3 coding sequence is TGTGCCAGCACCGCGGGGGCCTCCTACGAGCAGTACTTC. The chain links TRBV6-6 to TRBJ2-7; tentatively, D is TRBD2 (7 bases). The V end lost 7 bases, the J end lost 0 bases, and 10 bases lay between the germline ends. Germline loops: CDR1 MNHNY, CDR2 SVGAGI (reference sequence). The CDR3 spans 13 residues.

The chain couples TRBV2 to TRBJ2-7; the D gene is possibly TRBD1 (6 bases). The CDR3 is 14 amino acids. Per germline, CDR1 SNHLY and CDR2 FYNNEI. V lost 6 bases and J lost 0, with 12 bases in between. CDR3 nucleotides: TGTGCCAGCAGCGTGGACAGCTCCTCCTACGAGCAGTACTTC. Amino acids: CASSVDSSSYEQYF.

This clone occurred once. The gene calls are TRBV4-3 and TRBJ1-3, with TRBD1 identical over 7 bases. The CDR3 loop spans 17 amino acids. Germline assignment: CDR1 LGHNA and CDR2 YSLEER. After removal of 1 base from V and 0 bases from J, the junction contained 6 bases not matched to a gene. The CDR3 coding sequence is TGCGCCAGCAGCCAAGGAGGGGGCCCCAACTCTGGAAACACCATATATTTT. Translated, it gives CASSQGGGPNSGNTIYF.